The rows below give T cell receptor beta chains drawn from one sample of a study of cytomegalovirus exposure and HLA in healthy donors. The protocol was immunoSEQ multiplex PCR, while the TCRdb copy is restricted to in-frame clones and leaves out a portion. Counted here are 100,000 to 150,000 clones, over 75% occurring once; the ten biggest clones make up less than 2.5%. Sequencing was performed on PBMCs. These receptors were taken from a young man in good health and CMV-seronegative. Both conserved end residues are part of each CDR3. Fields, in order: CDR3 length, V gene, CDR3 protein.

16,TRBV5-4,CASSLAITGGRYEQYF
18,TRBV19,CASSIDGEPRGPGNTIYF
16,TRBV2,CASSGTLAGAYNEQFF
15,TRBV11-2,CASSLFGISGNTIYF
15,TRBV2,CASSEGRGSKNIQYF
16,TRBV5-1,CASTPATISNTGELFF
14,TRBV6-1,CASSLTGDTGELFF
15,TRBV5-6,CASSSPPLGVTEAFF
13,TRBV7-2,CASSTSTGPEQYF
15,TRBV28,CASRLGQGTNEKLFF
14,TRBV30,CAWGTGGGTDTQYF
16,TRBV7-9,CASSSTLAEGVNEQFF
12,TRBV5-6,CASSSQGYEQYF
17,TRBV28,CASSPLGLGSGANVLTF
14,TRBV28,CASSLPGQMYEQYF
15,TRBV7-2,CASSRGGGGSDTQYF
15,TRBV7-2,CASSSGIGTGYEQYF
16,TRBV28,CASRPGPTSGANGLTF
16,TRBV7-8,CASSPPRILNTGELFF
12,TRBV28,CASSLFKKPQHF
18,TRBV7-2,CASSRRLAGGRSYNEQFF
18,TRBV30,CAWLGGPGTGGANYGYTF
16,TRBV6-4,CAPSGRDRGRGIEQFF
15,TRBV5-6,CASTWGGGGYNEQFF
16,TRBV27,CASSLGWLAGYNEQFF
14,TRBV30,CAWSVPGTNYGYTF
16,TRBV5-4,CASSLGSRGWEDEQYF
15,TRBV10-3,CAISPGFVGGTEAFF
14,TRBV5-4,CASSLTGGGQPQHF
15,TRBV5-1,CASRPQGPSSYEQYF
14,TRBV10-1,CASSGGTAGHTQYF
15,TRBV6-5,CASSPPGTRIYEQYF
13,TRBV6-6,CASSSQPGQPQHF
15,TRBV10-2,CASSSLQGSYYGYTF
16,TRBV5-4,CASSLFGTGGEGRLHF
14,TRBV27,CASTRNSRGDTQYF
16,TRBV5-1,CASSLGQGISNEKLFF
17,TRBV7-8,CASSLGGPAGDGSPLHF
12,TRBV6-5,CASSYSKGEQYF
16,TRBV7-9,CASSSIPGQTYNEQFF